The 9 T cell receptor beta chains in this list originate from one sample, sequenced in a study of cytomegalovirus exposure and HLA in healthy donors. 60 Vbeta and 13 Jbeta primers were used in PCR. The assay was immunoSEQ multiplex PCR, and TCRdb's table has in-frame clones only and misses some. Of 100,000 to 150,000 clones in the sample, roughly 80% are singletons; the top ten hold roughly 4%. Sequencing used PBMCs. Receptors originate from a woman aged 40 to 50 in good health and CMV-seronegative.

The chain recombines TRBV4-3 with TRBJ1-3; 8 bases map to TRBD1. Per the germline V gene, CDR1 is LGHNA and CDR2 is YSLEER. J was trimmed by 8 bases and V by 1 base; bases with no gene match: 7. The CDR3 covers 15 residues. In nucleotides, the CDR3 is TGCGCCAGCAGCCAAGGGCGACAGGGGTTGGACACCATATATTTT. Translated: CASSQGRQGLDTIYF.

This chain uses TRBV6-6 with TRBJ1-4, with 7 bases matching TRBD1. The CDR3 length is 14 residues. CDR1 is MNHNY and CDR2 is SVGAGI in the germline V gene (reference sequence). J gave up 4 bases and V 5 bases, and 4 bases lay outside the gene matches. CDR3 residues: CASSPGTDNEKLFF. Written as DNA, the CDR3 is TGTGCCAGCAGTCCCGGGACAGATAATGAAAAACTGTTTTTT.

This chain links TRBV5-4 with TRBJ2-6; D unclear. Germline V lookup: CDR1 SGHNT, CDR2 YYREEE (reference sequence). V lost 5 bases to trimming and J lost 4 bases, with 13 bases between them. The CDR3 extends over 15 amino acids. CDR3 sequence: CASSLDLTGANVLTF. For the CDR3, the DNA is TGTGCCAGCAGTCTAGACTTAACCGGGGCCAACGTCCTGACTTTC.

This chain uses TRBV28 with TRBJ1-2, with unresolved D. The CDR3 length is 12 residues. In germline, CDR1 is MDHEN, CDR2 SYDVKM. Trimming cost V 11 bases and J 8 bases, with 18 bases left between them. CDR3 nucleotide sequence: TGTGCCGCATTTGTTGGTTCGGGAGGCTACACCTTC. Protein sequence: CAAFVGSGGYTF.

This chain links TRBV28 with TRBJ1-1; weak D call: TRBD1 (5 bases). CDR3 length equals 13 residues. Germline assignment: CDR1 MDHEN and CDR2 SYDVKM. V was clipped by 7 bases and J by 3 bases, with 12 bases between them. CDR3 region: CASNGGDHTEAFF. Written as DNA, the CDR3 is TGTGCCAGCAACGGAGGGGACCACACTGAAGCTTTCTTT.

The V call is TRBV6-1, the J call TRBJ1-2; no firm D call. Germline V gene sequence: CDR1 MNHNS, CDR2 SASEGT. The CDR3 extends over 12 amino acids. Trimming pared 10 bases from V and 7 bases from J, leaving 16 bases between. The chain's CDR3 is CATRTGVGGYTF. The CDR3 DNA reads as TGTGCCACGCGGACCGGGGTGGGTGGCTACACCTTC.

The chain joins TRBV27 to TRBJ1-5, with TRBD1 matching over 8 bases. With 0 bases clipped from V and 5 bases from J, the junction kept 6 bases outside the gene matches. CDR1 MNHEY and CDR2 SMNVEV come from the germline V gene (reference sequence). The CDR3 is made up of 16 amino acids. The CDR3 spells CASSLSRTGSDQPQHF. The CDR3 bases are TGTGCCAGCAGTTTATCCCGGACAGGGTCGGATCAGCCCCAGCATTTT.

A few counts support this clone. This chain joins TRBV4-3 and TRBJ2-2; TRBD2 is a possible D gene (5 bases). Germline assignment: CDR1 LGHNA and CDR2 YSLEER. V gave up 6 bases and J gave up 9 bases, with 11 bases separating them. The CDR3 extends over 12 amino acids. In DNA form, the CDR3 reads TGCGCCAGCAGTCAGGAGGTCTGGGAGCTGTTTTTT. It codes for CASSQEVWELFF.

About this clone: At one end, the junction sequence differs from germline, possibly due to a read error. The genes are TRBV7-7 and TRBJ2-1; 9 nucleotides match TRBD2. This CDR3 region has 15 residues. Germline CDR1 and CDR2: SSHAT and FNYEAQ (reference sequence). The CDR3 region is CASSPLAGSDNEQFF. The CDR3 DNA reads as TGTGCTAGCAGCCCTCTAGCGGGGTCAGACAATGAGCAGTTCTTC.